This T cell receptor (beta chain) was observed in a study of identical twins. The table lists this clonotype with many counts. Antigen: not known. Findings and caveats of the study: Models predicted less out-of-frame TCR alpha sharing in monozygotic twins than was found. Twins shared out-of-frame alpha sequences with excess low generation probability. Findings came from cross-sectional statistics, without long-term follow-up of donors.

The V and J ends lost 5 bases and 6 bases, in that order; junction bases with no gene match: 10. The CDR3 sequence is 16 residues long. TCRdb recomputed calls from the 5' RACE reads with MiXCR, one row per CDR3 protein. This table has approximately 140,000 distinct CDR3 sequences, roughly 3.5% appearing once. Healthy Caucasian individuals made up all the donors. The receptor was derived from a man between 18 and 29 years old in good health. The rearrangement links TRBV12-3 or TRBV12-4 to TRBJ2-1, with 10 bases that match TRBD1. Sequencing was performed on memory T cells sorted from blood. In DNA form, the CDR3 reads TGTGCCAGCAGTCCGGGGGTGGACAGGGGGGTCAATGAGCAGTTCTTC. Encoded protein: CASSPGVDRGVNEQFF.